This note documents a single T cell receptor (beta chain) sequence. The data were obtained in a study of blood T cell repertoires in COVID-19. The CDR3 has 12 amino acids. V was trimmed by 2 bases and J by 11 bases, leaving 12 bases between them. Sequenced by immunoSEQ multiplex PCR; TCRdb stores in-frame clones only, minus some. Among roughly 130,000 clones, less than 90% were seen once, and the ten largest hold around 3.9%. Participants spanned ages about 18 to 100 years and resided in some 22 US areas. Grouping used clinical history reported by participants in a survey and questionnaire. The material sequenced was PBMCs or T cells enriched from blood (not recorded which). The chain has TRBV12-3 or TRBV12-4 and TRBJ1-1, with a tentative D call TRBD1 (5 bases). The TCR was taken from a woman in her 30s who had recovered from COVID-19. The CDR3 protein is CASSLRGGEAFF. In DNA, the CDR3 is TGTGCCAGCAGTTTAAGGGGCGGCGAGGCTTTCTTT.